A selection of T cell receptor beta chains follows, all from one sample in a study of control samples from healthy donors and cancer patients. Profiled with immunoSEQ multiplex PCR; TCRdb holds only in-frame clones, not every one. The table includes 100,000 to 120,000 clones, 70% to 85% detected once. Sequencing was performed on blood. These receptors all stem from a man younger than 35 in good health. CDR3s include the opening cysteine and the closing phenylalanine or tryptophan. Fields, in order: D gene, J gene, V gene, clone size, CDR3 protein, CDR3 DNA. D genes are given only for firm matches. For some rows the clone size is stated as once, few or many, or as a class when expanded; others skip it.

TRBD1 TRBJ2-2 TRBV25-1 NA CASSEFPGTGNTGELFF TGTGCCAGCAGTGAATTTCCTGGGACAGGGAACACCGGGGAGCTGTTTTTT
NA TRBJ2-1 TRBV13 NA CASSLRGAVNEQFF TGTGCCAGCAGCTTAAGGGGGGCTGTCAATGAGCAGTTCTTC
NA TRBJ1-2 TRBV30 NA CAWRPFEGYYGYTF TGTGCCTGGAGGCCCTTTGAGGGTTACTATGGCTACACCTTC
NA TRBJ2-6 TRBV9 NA CASSQISGANVLTF TGTGCCAGCAGCCAGATCTCTGGGGCCAACGTCCTGACTTTC
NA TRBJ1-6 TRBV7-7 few CASSLSVGSPLHF TGTGCTAGCAGCTTGTCGGTCGGATCACCCCTCCACTTT
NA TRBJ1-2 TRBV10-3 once CAISESGDSYGYTF TGTGCCATCAGTGAGTCGGGGGATTCTTATGGCTACACCTTC
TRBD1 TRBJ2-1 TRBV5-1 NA CASSSGTGEYNEQFF TGCGCCAGCAGCTCCGGGACAGGGGAATACAATGAGCAGTTCTTC
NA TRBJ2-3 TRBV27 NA CASSLSGYTDTQYF TGTGCCAGCAGTCTGTCAGGGTACACAGATACGCAGTATTTT
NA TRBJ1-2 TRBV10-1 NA CASSSRFPAKSTLSNYGYTF TGCGCCAGCAGTTCAAGGTTCCCGGCCAAGTCTACTTTAAGTAACTATGGCTACACCTTC
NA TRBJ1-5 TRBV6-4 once CASSAGNQPQHF TGTGCCAGCAGTGCCGGGAATCAGCCCCAGCATTTT
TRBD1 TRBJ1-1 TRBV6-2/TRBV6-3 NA CASSLNSGGATEAFF TGTGCCAGCAGCCTAAACTCAGGGGGCGCGACTGAAGCTTTCTTT
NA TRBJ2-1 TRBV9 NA CASSGRVGSSYNEQFF TGTGCCAGCAGCGGCCGCGTCGGTAGCTCCTACAATGAGCAGTTCTTC
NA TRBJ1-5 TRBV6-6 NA CASSALGQWNQPQHF TGTGCCAGCAGCGCGCTCGGACAGTGGAATCAGCCCCAGCATTTT
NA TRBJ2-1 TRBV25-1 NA CASSESGVAYNEQFF TGTGCCAGCAGTGAGTCAGGGGTCGCCTACAATGAGCAGTTCTTC
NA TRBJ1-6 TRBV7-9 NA CASSLEDRPWPSYNSPLHF TGTGCCAGCAGCTTAGAAGACAGACCTTGGCCCTCCTATAATTCACCCCTCCACTTT
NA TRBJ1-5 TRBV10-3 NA CAIRASVYSNQPQHF TGTGCCATCAGGGCGTCGGTATATAGCAATCAGCCCCAGCATTTT
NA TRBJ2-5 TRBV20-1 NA CSAEEETQYF TGCAGTGCTGAGGAAGAGACCCAGTACTTC
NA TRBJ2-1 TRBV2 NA CASSGLVSNEQFF TGTGCCAGCAGTGGACTAGTCTCCAATGAGCAGTTCTTC
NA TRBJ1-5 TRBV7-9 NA CASSLDWVSPQHF TGTGCCAGCAGCTTAGATTGGGTCTCGCCCCAGCATTTT